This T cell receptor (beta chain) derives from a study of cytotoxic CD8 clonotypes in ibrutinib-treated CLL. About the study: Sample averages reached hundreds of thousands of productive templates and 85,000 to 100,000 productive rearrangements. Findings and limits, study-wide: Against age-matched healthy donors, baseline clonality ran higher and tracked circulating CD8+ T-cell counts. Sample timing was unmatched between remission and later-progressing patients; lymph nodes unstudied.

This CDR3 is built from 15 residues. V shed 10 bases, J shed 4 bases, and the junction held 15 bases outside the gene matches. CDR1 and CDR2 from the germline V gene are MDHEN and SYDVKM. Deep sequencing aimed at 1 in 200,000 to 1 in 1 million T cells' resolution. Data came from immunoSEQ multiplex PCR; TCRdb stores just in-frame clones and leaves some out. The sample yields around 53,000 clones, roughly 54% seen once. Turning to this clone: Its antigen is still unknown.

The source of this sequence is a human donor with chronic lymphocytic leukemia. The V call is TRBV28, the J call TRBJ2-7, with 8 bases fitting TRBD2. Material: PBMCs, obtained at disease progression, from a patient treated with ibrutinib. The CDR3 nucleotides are TGTGCCACATTAGGGAGCGGGAGTATCGCTTACGAGCAGTACTTC. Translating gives CATLGSGSIAYEQYF.